The clone carrying this TCR beta chain was seen only once. Its antigen is unknown. The method was immunoSEQ multiplex PCR; TCRdb's version includes in-frame clones alone and lacks a portion of them. Among roughly 110,000 clones, 85% to 95% were seen once, and the ten largest hold around 1.2%. This record comes from a study of graft-versus-host responses after intestinal transplantation. Across the whole study: Transplant types were multivisceral, liver-intestinal, or isolated intestinal.

This CDR3 is built from 13 residues. V was trimmed by 5 bases and J by 2 bases, leaving 7 bases between them. The germline V gene has CDR1 SEHNR and CDR2 FQNEAQ (reference sequence). Study-level points and caveats: Allograft clonal ratios (graft-versus-host to host-versus-graft) were high in patients who had graft-donor T cell macrochimerism. GvH clones appeared in recipient marrow, some first in ileum or blood.

The starting material was unstimulated CD8+ T cells sorted from spleen or lymph node cells, obtained before transplant. The gene calls are TRBV7-9 and TRBJ1-5, with D tentatively TRBD1 (6 bases). The clonotype comes from a human donor who was the organ donor for an intestinal transplant. This chain's CDR3 is CASSRTGNQPQHF. DNA for the CDR3: TGTGCCAGCAGCAGGACAGGCAATCAGCCCCAGCATTTT. Full variable domain (missing parts from reference TRBV7-9 and TRBJ1-5): DTGVSQNPRHKITKRGQNVTFRCDPISEHNRLYWYRQTLGQGPEFLTYFQNEAQLEKSRLLSDRFSAERPKGSFSTLEIQRTEQGDSAMYLCASSRTGNQPQHFGDGTRLSIL.